This record looks at one TCR beta chain sequence and its context. One end of the junction fails to match germline, which may point to a read error. This table comes from immunoSEQ multiplex PCR, and its TCRdb copy is limited to in-frame clones, with some not included. Found here are 25,000 to 35,000 clones, around 90% of them singletons; the top ten hold around 5%. Per the germline V gene, CDR1 is MNHEY and CDR2 is SMNVEV (reference sequence). The CDR3 totals 16 residues. This sample is part of a study of blood T cell repertoires in COVID-19. This clonotype originated in a man in his sixties with active COVID-19. The sequenced material came from peripheral blood. This sequence joins TRBV27 and TRBJ2-3, with 11 bases aligning to TRBD2. In nucleotides, the CDR3 is TGTGCCAGCAGCTTATTAGCGGGGGGGCGCACAGATACGCAGTATTTT. It codes for CASSLLAGGRTDTQYF.